This TCR beta chain was captured in a study of cytomegalovirus exposure and HLA in healthy donors. Looking at the study overall: The roughly 110 validation repertoires used the same platform as the roughly 700 first-cohort repertoires (as reported by a later analysis).

Study-wide results and caveats: The study labeled more than 150 TCR beta chains cytomegalovirus-associated. Reports described diagnosis of cytomegalovirus status by the classifier as highly specific and sensitive. The majority of TCR sequences were rare, yet some public TCRs appeared in many donors.

This CDR3 has 13 residues. Trimming took off 0 bases at V and 4 bases at J, with 7 bases between the two ends. In germline, CDR1 is LNHNV, CDR2 YYDKDF (reference sequence). Method: immunoSEQ multiplex PCR; TCRdb's copy keeps in-frame clones and lacks some. The data show roughly 130,000 clones, 88% seen once. To note about this clone: Its antigen is unidentified.

This TCR derives from a young man in good health and CMV-seronegative. The chain employs TRBV15 and TRBJ2-7, with D hard to call. The sample taken for sequencing was PBMCs. In nucleotides, the CDR3 is TGTGCCACCAGCAGAGAATTAACTTACGAGCAGTACTTC. Translated: CATSRELTYEQYF.